One sample yielded the 19 T cell receptor beta chains listed below, sequenced in a study of CD8 T cells in ankylosing spondylitis. Findings and caveats of the study: Ankylosing spondylitis blood appeared to carry a characteristic TCR beta motif of roughly eight highly homologous variants.

TCRdb recomputed calls from the 5' RACE reads with MiXCR, one row per CDR3 protein. The sample has approximately 300,000 distinct CDR3 sequences, 7.5% to 9% seen once. For these receptors, no antigen is known. Sample: blood, either unsorted or a sorted T cell fraction (not recorded which). Every receptor here comes from a male donor with ankylosing spondylitis.

There are a few counts of this clonotype. This chain uses TRBV3-1 with TRBJ2-3; a weak D match, TRBD2 (5 bases). The V end was cut by 3 bases, the J end by 2 bases, with 9 bases between. Germline V CDR1 and CDR2: LGHDT, YNNKEL (reference sequence). The CDR3 has 14 amino acids. The CDR3 loop is CASSQGVPTDTQYF. The CDR3 DNA follows: TGTGCCAGCAGCCAGGGAGTCCCCACAGATACGCAGTATTTT.

The chain uses TRBV6-6 and TRBJ2-1; 9 positions agree with TRBD2. The CDR3 is made up of 11 amino acids. Looked up from germline, CDR1 is MNHNY and CDR2 is SVGAGI (reference sequence). The V and J ends lost 5 bases and 12 bases, in that order; junction bases with no gene match: 2. The CDR3 loop reads CASSLAGRQFF. CDR3 coding DNA: TGTGCCAGCAGTCTAGCGGGAAGGCAGTTCTTC.

This clonotype has only a few counts. The chain is built from TRBV11-3 and TRBJ1-4; a possible D gene is TRBD1 (5 bases). The CDR3 sequence is 15 residues long. Germline V gives CDR1 SGHNT, CDR2 YENEEA. V lost 2 bases and J 8 bases, leaving 15 bases between the germline ends. The CDR3 DNA reads TGTGCCAGCAGCTTACGGGCAGGGTCACAAGAAAAACTGTTTTTT. This gives the protein CASSLRAGSQEKLFF.

This chain uses TRBV15 with TRBJ1-2; D gene uncertain. Germline V gene data show CDR1 as LNHNV and CDR2 as YYDKDF (reference sequence). With 0 bases removed from V and 8 bases from J, the gap between germline ends came to 13 bases. This CDR3 has 14 residues. As DNA, the CDR3 is TGTGCCACCAGCAGAGACGGGCGGGGTTGGGGCTACACCTTC. This gives the protein CATSRDGRGWGYTF.

This clonotype was seen only a few times. The chain links TRBV11-2 to TRBJ2-5; 13 nucleotides line up with TRBD2. This CDR3 is built from 16 residues. Germline V gene lookup returns CDR1 SGHAT and CDR2 FQNNGV. J gave up 4 bases and V 0 bases, and 2 bases lay outside the gene matches. CDR3 nucleotide sequence: TGTGCCAGCAGCTTAGATCGACTAGCGGGAGGAGAGACCCAGTACTTC. As protein: CASSLDRLAGGETQYF.

The chain carries TRBV10-3 and TRBJ2-3; 8 bases map to TRBD2. Germline values: CDR1 ENHRY, CDR2 SYGVKD. The CDR3 consists of 15 residues. Trimming at V came to 5 bases and at J to 1 base, leaving 5 bases not matched to a gene. CDR3 nucleotide sequence: TGTGCCATCAGTAGCGGGAGACGGGGCACAGATACGCAGTATTTT. Its protein product is CAISSGRRGTDTQYF.

This clonotype occurred many times. The V gene is TRBV12-3 or TRBV12-4, the J gene TRBJ2-5, with 12 bases identical to TRBD2. V shed 6 bases and J 0 bases; nucleotides not matched to a gene: 5. This CDR3 is built from 16 residues. CDR3 in DNA: TGTGCCAGCAGCCGCGGGACTAGCGGGTACCAAGAGACCCAGTACTTC. Protein: CASSRGTSGYQETQYF.

This clonotype was detected many times. The V gene is TRBV24-1, the J gene TRBJ2-3; perhaps TRBD1 as D (5 bases). Deletions cut 9 bases from V and 0 bases from J, with 12 bases between. This CDR3 has 14 residues. Germline values: CDR1 KGHDR, CDR2 SFDVKD. The CDR3 nucleotides are TGTGCCACCGCGACAGCGCAAAGCACAGATACGCAGTATTTT. Translated, it gives CATATAQSTDTQYF.

This rearrangement joins TRBV4-1 to TRBJ2-7; a possible D gene is TRBD1 (5 bases). The CDR3 is made up of 16 amino acids. The V gene's germline CDR1 is MGHRA and CDR2 YSYEKL. Between the trimmed V and J ends, which lost 1 base and 6 bases, there was a span of 19 bases. CDR3 loop: CASSQVTEYRSSEQYF. In DNA, the CDR3 is TGCGCCAGCAGCCAAGTGACCGAATACAGGTCTAGCGAGCAGTACTTC.

This clonotype has a handful of counts. The CDR3 DNA reads as TGTGCCAGCAGAAAAGACAGGCCCAGCACAGATACGCAGTATTTT. As protein: CASRKDRPSTDTQYF. J is TRBJ2-3 and V is TRBV5-4; D possibly corresponds to TRBD1 (6 bases). Germline V gene data show CDR1 as SGHNT and CDR2 as YYREEE (reference sequence). The length of the CDR3 is 15 residues. V was shortened by 5 bases and J by 0 bases, with 13 bases between the two germline ends.

This clonotype was seen a handful of times. V gene TRBV18 combines with J gene TRBJ2-5; 10 bases match TRBD1. CDR1 and CDR2 (germline): KGHSH, LQKENI. Germline trimming cut 3 bases from V and 3 bases from J; bases unmatched to any gene: 4. CDR3 size: 15 residues. The CDR3 spells CASSPQTGGEETQYF. The CDR3 DNA reads TGTGCCAGCTCACCGCAGACAGGGGGCGAAGAGACCCAGTACTTC. The complete variable domain, with remaining parts taken from reference TRBV18 and TRBJ2-5, reads NAGVMQNPRHLVRRRGQEARLRCSPMKGHSHVYWYRQLPEEGLKFMVYLQKENIIDESGMPKERFSAEFPKEGPSILRIQQVVRGDSAAYFCASSPQTGGEETQYFGPGTRLLVL.

In this sample, this clonotype turned up a few times. The J gene is TRBJ2-2, the V gene TRBV5-1; 9 bases align to TRBD2. The germline gives CDR1 SGHRS, CDR2 YFSETQ. Germline trimming cut 1 base from V and 0 bases from J; bases unmatched to any gene: 4. This CDR3 is built from 17 residues. CDR3 protein: CASSLRAGGPNTGELFF. CDR3 DNA: TGCGCCAGCAGCTTGAGGGCGGGAGGGCCGAACACCGGGGAGCTGTTTTTT.

The table lists this clonotype with a few counts. The chain has TRBV20-1 and TRBJ1-1; a possible D gene is TRBD1 (5 bases). Germline V gene sequence: CDR1 DFQATT, CDR2 SNEGSKA (reference sequence). V lost 4 bases, J lost 0 bases, and 12 bases lay in between. The CDR3 extends over 14 amino acids. CDR3 amino acids: CSANRQWMNTEAFF. The CDR3 coding sequence is TGCAGTGCTAATCGACAGTGGATGAACACTGAAGCTTTCTTT.

This clonotype was counted only a few times. CDR3 bases: TGTGCCAGCAGCTTAGACCACAGCGGGACTTACGAGCAGTACTTC. It encodes CASSLDHSGTYEQYF. V and J are TRBV7-2 and TRBJ2-7; 7 positions agree with TRBD2. Germline assignment: CDR1 SGHTA and CDR2 FQGNSA. The CDR3 length is 15 residues. With V trimmed by 1 base and J by 4 bases, 7 bases remained unmatched.

There are a few counts of this clonotype. V usage is TRBV6-2 or TRBV6-3 and J usage is TRBJ1-1, with TRBD1 as a possible D gene (6 bases). This CDR3 has 12 residues. V dropped 7 bases and J dropped 8 bases, with 14 bases sitting between them. The germline CDR1 and CDR2 sequences are MNHEY and SVGEGT. The CDR3 here is CASNHREREAFF. As DNA, the CDR3 is TGTGCCAGCAACCACAGGGAGAGGGAAGCTTTCTTT.

This sequence joins TRBV7-2 and TRBJ2-7, with TRBD1 identical over 7 bases. Germline CDR1 SGHTA, CDR2 FQGNSA. This CDR3 has 16 residues. J gave up 6 bases and V 6 bases, and 17 bases lay outside the gene matches. The CDR3 region has the DNA TGTGCCAGCAGGACCTTGAAGAAGGGGGCTGCAAGCGAGCAGTACTTC. Translating gives CASRTLKKGAASEQYF.

This clonotype was counted many times. The chain joins TRBV10-3 to TRBJ1-1; D unclear. The V end lost 4 bases, the J end lost 6 bases, and 6 bases lay between the germline ends. The CDR3 sequence is 11 residues long. Germline CDR1 is ENHRY and CDR2 is SYGVKD. This CDR3 is CAISGLAEAFF. The CDR3 bases are TGTGCCATCAGTGGACTCGCTGAAGCTTTCTTT.

This clonotype came up a few times. The chain links TRBV4-2 to TRBJ2-3; TRBD2 is a possible D gene (5 bases). The CDR3 covers 17 residues. The V and J ends lost 0 bases and 2 bases respectively, with 15 bases between them. In germline, CDR1 is LGHNA, CDR2 YNFKEQ. The CDR3 DNA reads TGTGCCAGCAGCCAAGAAAGTTCGGGAAGTTTCACAGATACGCAGTATTTT. This sequence encodes CASSQESSGSFTDTQYF.

This sequence joins TRBV18 and TRBJ2-3; 7 bases are a match to TRBD2. V dropped 4 bases and J dropped 3; count of bases not matched to a gene: 7. CDR3 length: 15 residues. Germline loops: CDR1 KGHSH, CDR2 LQKENI. The CDR3 sequence: CASSLMAGETDTQYF. CDR3 nucleotides: TGTGCCAGCTCACTCATGGCGGGAGAGACAGATACGCAGTATTTT.